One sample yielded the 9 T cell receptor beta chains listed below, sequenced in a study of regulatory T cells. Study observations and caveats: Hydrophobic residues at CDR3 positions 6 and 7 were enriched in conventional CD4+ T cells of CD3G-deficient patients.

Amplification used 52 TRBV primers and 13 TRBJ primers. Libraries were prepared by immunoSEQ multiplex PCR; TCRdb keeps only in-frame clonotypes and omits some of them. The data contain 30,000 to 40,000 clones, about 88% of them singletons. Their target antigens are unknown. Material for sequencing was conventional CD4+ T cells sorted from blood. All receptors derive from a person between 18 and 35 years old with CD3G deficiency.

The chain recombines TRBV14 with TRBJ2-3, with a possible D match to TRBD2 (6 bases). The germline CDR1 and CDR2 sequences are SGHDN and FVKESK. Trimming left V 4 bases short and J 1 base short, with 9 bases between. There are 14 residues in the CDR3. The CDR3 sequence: CASSLGGGTDTQYF. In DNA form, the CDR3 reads TGTGCCAGCAGCCTAGGCGGGGGCACAGATACGCAGTATTTT.

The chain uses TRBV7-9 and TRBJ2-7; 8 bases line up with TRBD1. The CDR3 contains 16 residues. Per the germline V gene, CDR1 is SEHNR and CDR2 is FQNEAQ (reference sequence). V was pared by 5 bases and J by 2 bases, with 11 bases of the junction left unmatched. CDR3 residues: CASSHHAGQGPYEQYF. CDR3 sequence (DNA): TGTGCCAGCAGCCACCACGCCGGACAGGGTCCCTACGAGCAGTACTTC. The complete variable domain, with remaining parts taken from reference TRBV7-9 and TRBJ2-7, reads DTGVSQNPRHKITKRGQNVTFRCDPISEHNRLYWYRQTLGQGPEFLTYFQNEAQLEKSRLLSDRFSAERPKGSFSTLEIQRTEQGDSAMYLCASSHHAGQGPYEQYFGPGTRLTVT.

CDR3 in amino acids: CASSTAGYNQPQHF. The CDR3 DNA reads as TGTGCCAGCAGTACCGCGGGTTACAATCAGCCCCAGCATTTT. J is TRBJ1-5 and V is TRBV28; no definite D call. Trimming took off 5 bases at V and 3 bases at J, with 11 bases between the two ends. CDR3 size: 14 residues. Germline lookup yields CDR1 MDHEN and CDR2 SYDVKM.

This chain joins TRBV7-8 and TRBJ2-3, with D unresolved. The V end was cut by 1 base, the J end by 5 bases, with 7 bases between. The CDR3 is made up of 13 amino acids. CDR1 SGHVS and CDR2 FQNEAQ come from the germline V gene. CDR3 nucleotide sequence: TGTGCCAGCAGCTTAGTTATTAGAGATACGCAGTATTTT. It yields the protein CASSLVIRDTQYF.

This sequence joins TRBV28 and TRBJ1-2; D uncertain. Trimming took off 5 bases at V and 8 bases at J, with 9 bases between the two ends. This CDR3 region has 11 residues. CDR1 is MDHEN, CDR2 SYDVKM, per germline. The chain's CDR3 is CASSDPAGYTF. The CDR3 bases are TGTGCCAGCAGTGACCCTGCAGGCTACACCTTC.

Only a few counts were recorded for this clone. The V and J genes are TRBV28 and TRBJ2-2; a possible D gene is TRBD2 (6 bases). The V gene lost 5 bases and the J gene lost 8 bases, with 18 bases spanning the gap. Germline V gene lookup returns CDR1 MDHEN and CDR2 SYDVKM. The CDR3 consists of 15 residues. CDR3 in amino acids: CASSRIAVAIGELFF. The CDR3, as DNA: TGTGCCAGCAGTCGCATAGCGGTCGCGATTGGGGAGCTGTTTTTT. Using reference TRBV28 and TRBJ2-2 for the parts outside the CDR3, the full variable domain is DVKVTQSSRYLVKRTGEKVFLECVQDMDHENMFWYRQDPGLGLRLIYFSYDVKMKEKGDIPEGYSVSREKKERFSLILESASTNQTSMYLCASSRIAVAIGELFFGEGSRLTVL.

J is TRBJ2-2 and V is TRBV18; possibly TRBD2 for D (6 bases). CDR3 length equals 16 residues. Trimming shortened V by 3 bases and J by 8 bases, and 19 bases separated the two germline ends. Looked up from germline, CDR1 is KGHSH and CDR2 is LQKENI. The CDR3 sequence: CASSPVAVLQDGELFF. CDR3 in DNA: TGTGCCAGCTCACCGGTAGCGGTCCTTCAGGATGGGGAGCTGTTTTTT.

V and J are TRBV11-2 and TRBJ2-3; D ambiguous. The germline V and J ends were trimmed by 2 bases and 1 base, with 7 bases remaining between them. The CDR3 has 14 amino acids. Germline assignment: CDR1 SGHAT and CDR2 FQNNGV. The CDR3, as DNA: TGTGCCAGCAGCTTAACCTTCCGCACAGATACGCAGTATTTT. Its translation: CASSLTFRTDTQYF.

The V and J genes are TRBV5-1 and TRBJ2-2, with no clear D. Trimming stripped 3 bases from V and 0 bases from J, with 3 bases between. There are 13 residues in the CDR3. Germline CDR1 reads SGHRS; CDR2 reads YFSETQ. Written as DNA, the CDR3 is TGCGCCAGCAGCTGGACGAACACCGGGGAGCTGTTTTTT. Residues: CASSWTNTGELFF.